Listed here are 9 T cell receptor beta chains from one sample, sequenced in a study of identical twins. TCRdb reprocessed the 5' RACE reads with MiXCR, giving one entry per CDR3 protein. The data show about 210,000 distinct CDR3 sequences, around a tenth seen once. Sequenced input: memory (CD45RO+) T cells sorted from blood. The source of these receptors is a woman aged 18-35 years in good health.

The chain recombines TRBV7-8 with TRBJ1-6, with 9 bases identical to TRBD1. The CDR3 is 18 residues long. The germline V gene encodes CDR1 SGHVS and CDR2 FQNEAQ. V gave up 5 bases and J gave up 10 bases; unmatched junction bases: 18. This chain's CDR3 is CASSPRTPGQGVRSPLHF. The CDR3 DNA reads TGTGCCAGCAGCCCACGAACACCGGGACAGGGAGTTCGGTCACCCCTCCACTTT.

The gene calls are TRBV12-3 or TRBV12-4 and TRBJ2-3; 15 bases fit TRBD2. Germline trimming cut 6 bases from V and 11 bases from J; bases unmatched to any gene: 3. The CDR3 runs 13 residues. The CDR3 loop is CASRPGLAGGQYF. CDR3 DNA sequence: TGTGCCAGCAGGCCGGGACTAGCGGGGGGGCAGTATTTT.

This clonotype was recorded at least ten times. The CDR3 is CASSYGLAVNTGELFF. CDR3 in DNA: TGTGCCAGCAGTTACGGGCTAGCGGTGAACACCGGGGAGCTGTTTTTT. The chain joins TRBV6-5 to TRBJ2-2; 7 bases are a match to TRBD2. The CDR3 is 16 amino acids. V shed 2 bases, J shed 1 base, and the junction held 4 bases outside the gene matches. Per germline, CDR1 MNHEY and CDR2 SVGAGI.

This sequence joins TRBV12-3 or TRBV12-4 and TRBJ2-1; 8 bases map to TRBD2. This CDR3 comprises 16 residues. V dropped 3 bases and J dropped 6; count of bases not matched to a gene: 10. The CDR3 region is CASSLWGIAGTNEQFF. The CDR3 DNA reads TGTGCCAGCAGTTTGTGGGGCATAGCGGGGACCAATGAGCAGTTCTTC.

The CDR3 protein is CASSQEAATENEKLFF. The CDR3, as DNA: TGTGCCAGCAGCCAAGAAGCGGCGACCGAGAATGAAAAACTGTTTTTT. The chain links TRBV3-1 to TRBJ1-4; D is undetermined. This CDR3 contains 16 residues. V dropped 0 bases and J dropped 5 bases, with 13 bases sitting between them. The germline gives CDR1 LGHDT, CDR2 YNNKEL (reference sequence).

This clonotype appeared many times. The CDR3 protein is CASSTRRRGDTQYF. CDR3 bases: TGTGCCAGCAGTACAAGGAGGAGGGGAGATACGCAGTATTTT. The chain carries TRBV27 and TRBJ2-3; TRBD2 is a possible D gene (6 bases). Deletions cut 5 bases from V and 5 bases from J, with 14 bases between. CDR1 MNHEY and CDR2 SMNVEV come from the germline V gene (reference sequence). The CDR3 runs 14 residues.

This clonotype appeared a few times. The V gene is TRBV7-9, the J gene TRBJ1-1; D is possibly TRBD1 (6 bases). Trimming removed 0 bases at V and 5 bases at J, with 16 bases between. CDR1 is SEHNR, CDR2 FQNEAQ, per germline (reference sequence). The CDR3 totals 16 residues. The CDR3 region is CASSLARGLTGTEAFF. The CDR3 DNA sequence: TGTGCCAGCAGCTTAGCCCGGGGGCTAACGGGGACTGAAGCTTTCTTT.

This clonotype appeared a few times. CDR3 sequence: CASSWGRGRMTTYEQYF. The CDR3 DNA reads TGTGCCAGCAGTTGGGGCAGGGGGCGGATGACCACCTACGAGCAGTACTTC. The chain is built from TRBV6-5 and TRBJ2-7; 8 bases fit TRBD1. The ends lost 4 bases at V and 2 bases at J; junction bases unmatched: 13. The CDR3 covers 17 residues. Germline values: CDR1 MNHEY, CDR2 SVGAGI.

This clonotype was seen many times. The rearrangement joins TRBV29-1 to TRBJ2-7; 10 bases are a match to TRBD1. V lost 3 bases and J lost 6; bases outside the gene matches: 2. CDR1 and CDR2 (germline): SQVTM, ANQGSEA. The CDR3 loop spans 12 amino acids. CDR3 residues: CSVDGTGAEQYF. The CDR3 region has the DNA TGCAGCGTTGACGGGACAGGGGCCGAGCAGTACTTC.